Shown below are 24 T cell receptor beta chains from a single sample sequenced in a study of post-analysis software for immune sequencing data. Overall study results and limits: Four to six TRBV segments were more frequent in patients than controls; TRBV5-6, TRBV5-1 and TRBV20-1 belonged to this group.

These receptors' targets are unknown. The library was made from cDNA and included unique molecular identifiers. A single record per CDR3 protein comes from TCRdb applying MiXCR to the PCR reads. This sample yields about half a million distinct CDR3 sequences, of which around 31% are seen a single time; 4.5% to 7.5% belongs to the top ten. Sequencing input: blood. These receptors were collected from a girl younger than 18 with multiple sclerosis.

V usage is TRBV29-1 and J usage is TRBJ2-3; the D gene could be TRBD1 or TRBD2 (5 bases each). Germline CDR1 and CDR2: SQVTM and ANQGSEA. This CDR3 is 12 amino acids long. The V end lost 4 bases, the J end lost 4 bases, and 9 bases lay between the germline ends. The CDR3 loop reads CSVGGPADTQYF. The CDR3 DNA reads as TGCAGCGTTGGGGGACCTGCAGATACGCAGTATTTT.

The J gene is TRBJ2-5, the V gene TRBV6-5; possibly TRBD2 for D (5 bases). Trimming removed 2 bases at V and 12 bases at J, with 10 bases between. Germline CDR1 reads MNHEY; CDR2 reads SVGAGI. CDR3 length: 11 amino acids. CDR3 residues: CASSYGVLEYF. The CDR3 DNA follows: TGTGCCAGCAGTTACGGGGTACTAGAGTACTTC.

The chain recombines TRBV7-2 with TRBJ1-1; D may be TRBD1 (5 bases). Germline loops: CDR1 SGHTA, CDR2 FQGNSA. Trimming took 5 bases from V and 2 from J, leaving 15 bases between them. The CDR3 loop spans 15 amino acids. CDR3 coding DNA: TGTGCCAGCAGCGCATGGTGGGGGGGTAACACTGAAGCTTTCTTT. Amino acid sequence: CASSAWWGGNTEAFF.

About this clonotype: A much more abundant neighbour one base away suggests this may be a read error. The chain links TRBV7-8 to TRBJ2-7; 11 nucleotides align to TRBD2. Gene TRBJ2-5 matches the end of the DNA better, so the J call may be wrong. The germline V gene has CDR1 SGHVS and CDR2 FQNEAQ. The CDR3 runs 14 residues. This chain's CDR3 is CASSLPSGGETQYF. CDR3 bases: TGTGCCAGCAGCTTACCTAGCGGGGGGGAGACCCAGTACTTC.

The chain links TRBV7-3 to TRBJ2-7, with D unresolved. This CDR3 has 15 amino acids. Germline V gene data show CDR1 as SGHTA and CDR2 as FQGTGA. V was clipped by 5 bases and J by 3 bases, with 17 bases between them. CDR3 amino acids: CASSPRAGLCYEQYF. The CDR3, as DNA: TGTGCCAGCAGCCCCCGCGCAGGCCTCTGCTACGAGCAGTACTTC.

This clonotype occurred a few times. This rearrangement joins TRBV10-1 to TRBJ2-3; D may be TRBD1 or TRBD2 (5 bases each). The CDR3 sequence is 15 residues long. Germline lookup yields CDR1 WNHNN and CDR2 SYGVQD (reference sequence). V lost 10 bases, J lost 0 bases, and 17 bases lay in between. CDR3 bases: TGCGCCACCCAATCGGGGCAGATAAGCACAGATACGCAGTATTTT. Amino acid sequence: CATQSGQISTDTQYF.

The chain uses TRBV6-2 or TRBV6-3 and TRBJ2-7; 8 nucleotides line up with TRBD2. The end of the DNA fits TRBJ2-5 better, so the J call may be wrong. The V gene's germline CDR1 is MNHEY and CDR2 SVGEGT. The CDR3 runs to 15 residues. DNA of the CDR3: TGTGCCAGCAGTTACGAGGCGGGGGGAGCGGAGACCCAGTACTTC. It translates to CASSYEAGGAETQYF.

The chain carries TRBV25-1 and TRBJ2-3; maybe TRBD1 (5 bases). CDR3 size: 17 residues. Trimming took 0 bases from V and 4 from J, leaving 17 bases between them. CDR1 is MGHDK, CDR2 SYGVNS, per germline. The CDR3 DNA follows: TGTGCCAGCAGTGAATATCTACAGGAAGGAGAAGCAGATACGCAGTATTTT. The encoded protein is CASSEYLQEGEADTQYF.

J is TRBJ2-3 and V is TRBV20-1; 10 bases are shared with TRBD2. The germline CDR1 and CDR2 sequences are DFQATT and SNEGSKA (reference sequence). V lost 5 bases, J lost 8 bases, and 13 bases stayed unmatched. The CDR3 is made up of 15 amino acids. Here the CDR3 reads CSALLSGGRRGTQYF. The CDR3 bases are TGCAGTGCTTTACTTAGCGGGGGGAGGAGGGGTACGCAGTATTTT.

This clonotype has just a few counts. J is TRBJ2-5 and V is TRBV4-1; tentative D call: TRBD1 (6 bases). Germline CDR1 reads MGHRA; CDR2 reads YSYEKL. CDR3 length: 15 residues. V dropped 4 bases and J dropped 4 bases, with 16 bases sitting between them. The CDR3 reads CASSPYTGNGETQYF. The CDR3 DNA reads TGCGCCAGCAGCCCCTATACAGGGAACGGAGAGACCCAGTACTTC.

V usage is TRBV4-1 and J usage is TRBJ2-3; 12 nucleotides line up with TRBD2. J gave up 5 bases and V 4 bases, and 7 bases lay outside the gene matches. CDR3 length: 16 amino acids. CDR1 is MGHRA and CDR2 is YSYEKL in the germline V gene. Here the CDR3 reads CASSLTSGGLEDTQYF. The CDR3 bases are TGCGCCAGCAGCCTGACTAGCGGGGGCCTTGAAGATACGCAGTATTTT.

V usage is TRBV13 and J usage is TRBJ1-5, with unresolved D. V was shortened by 2 bases and J by 0 bases, with 2 bases between the two germline ends. The V gene's germline CDR1 is PRHDT and CDR2 FYEKMQ (reference sequence). The CDR3 has 13 residues. The CDR3 DNA follows: TGTGCCAGCAGCTTACATAGCAATCAGCCCCAGCATTTT. Amino acids: CASSLHSNQPQHF.

This clonotype showed up just once. The chain has TRBV10-1 and TRBJ2-1; TRBD1 might be the D (6 bases). Germline assignment: CDR1 WNHNN and CDR2 SYGVQD (reference sequence). The CDR3 is made up of 12 amino acids. V shed 8 bases and J shed 10 bases, with 15 bases lying between them. This CDR3 reads CASATGPGEQFF. The CDR3 DNA is TGCGCCAGCGCCACAGGGCCAGGAGAGCAGTTCTTC.

The chain carries TRBV27 and TRBJ1-2; D is possibly TRBD1 (5 bases). Germline CDR1 is MNHEY and CDR2 is SMNVEV (reference sequence). The CDR3 sequence is 15 residues long. Between the trimmed V and J ends, which lost 0 bases and 8 bases, there was a span of 16 bases. For the CDR3, the DNA is TGTGCCAGCAGTTTATCGTTGGGGCGGGGGTACGGCTACACCTTC. Amino acids: CASSLSLGRGYGYTF.

The CDR3 spells CASSYTGIYEQFF. CDR3 nucleotide sequence: TGTGCCAGCAGTTACACCGGGATCTATGAGCAGTTCTTC. The rearrangement links TRBV6-2 or TRBV6-3 to TRBJ2-1, with D perhaps matching TRBD2 (5 bases). The germline V gene encodes CDR1 MNHEY and CDR2 SVGEGT. Trimming shortened V by 2 bases and J by 8 bases, and 10 bases separated the two germline ends. The CDR3 length is 13 residues.

As DNA, the CDR3 is TGCAGTGCTGGCGGGAGCCCCAAGGACTATGGCTACACCTTC. This sequence encodes CSAGGSPKDYGYTF. The chain has TRBV20-1 and TRBJ1-2; D remains ambiguous. The CDR3 totals 14 residues. Trimming took 5 bases from V and 3 from J, leaving 16 bases between them. Germline CDR1 and CDR2: DFQATT and SNEGSKA (reference sequence).

This clonotype showed up just a few times. This chain links TRBV18 with TRBJ2-5, with 10 bases matching TRBD1. Germline CDR1 KGHSH, CDR2 LQKENI. This CDR3 region has 14 residues. Trimming cost V 6 bases and J 3 bases; bases outside gene matches: 4. The CDR3 nucleotides are TGTGCCAGCTCGCGGGACAGGGGTGAAGAGACCCAGTACTTC. Amino acids: CASSRDRGEETQYF.

The J gene is TRBJ2-7, the V gene TRBV7-2; 7 nucleotides agree with TRBD1. CDR1 and CDR2 from the germline V gene are SGHTA and FQGNSA. The CDR3 consists of 14 residues. The junction had 7 bases not matched to a gene; V was cut back by 4 bases and J by 4 bases. CDR3 protein: CASSYPGQFYEQYF. CDR3 DNA: TGTGCCAGCAGCTACCCGGGACAGTTTTACGAGCAGTACTTC.

This clonotype was observed a handful of times. This chain connects TRBV7-2 to TRBJ2-5; unclear D gene. The V gene's germline CDR1 is SGHTA and CDR2 FQGNSA. The V end was cut by 2 bases, the J end by 1 base, with 8 bases between. The CDR3 loop spans 14 amino acids. The CDR3 sequence: CASSLPPTQETQYF. Written as DNA, the CDR3 is TGTGCCAGCAGCTTACCCCCGACCCAAGAGACCCAGTACTTC.

V and J are TRBV2 and TRBJ2-2; perhaps TRBD1 as D (6 bases). Trimming pared 6 bases from V and 6 bases from J, leaving 17 bases between. This CDR3 is 15 amino acids long. Germline-derived CDR1 and CDR2 are SNHLY and FYNNEI. The CDR3 loop reads CASRDTGSGAGELFF. The CDR3 DNA reads as TGTGCCAGCAGAGATACAGGGTCCGGAGCCGGGGAGCTGTTTTTT.

This chain uses TRBV20-1 with TRBJ2-1, with 8 nucleotides matching TRBD2. CDR3 length: 16 amino acids. The germline V gene has CDR1 DFQATT and CDR2 SNEGSKA (reference sequence). The CDR3 region is CRLGPGGPSSYNEQFF. CDR3 sequence (DNA): TGCAGGTTGGGACCGGGGGGGCCATCCTCCTACAATGAGCAGTTCTTC.

With regard to this clonotype: At one end, the junction sequence differs from germline, possibly due to a read error. The chain uses TRBV4-2 and TRBJ2-2, with 9 bases that match TRBD2. Germline assignment: CDR1 LGHNA and CDR2 YNFKEQ. This CDR3 is built from 15 residues. As DNA, the CDR3 is TGTGTCAGCAGCCAAGCGGGGGGATGGTCCGGGGAGCTGTTTTTT. Translation: CVSSQAGGWSGELFF.

A word on this clonotype: Given the absence of the conserved phenylalanine or tryptophan at the CDR3 end, a read error is likely. The J gene is TRBJ2-1, the V gene TRBV11-2, with 8 positions matching TRBD1. Per germline, CDR1 SGHAT and CDR2 FQNNGV. The V gene end was trimmed by 5 bases and the J gene end by 5 bases; junction bases not matched to a gene: 8. The CDR3 runs 15 residues. As DNA, the CDR3 is TGTGCCAGCAGCCCCGACAGGGGACCCAACAATGAGCAGTTCTGC. Its translation: CASSPDRGPNNEQFC.

This clonotype was picked up one time. The rearrangement links TRBV19 to TRBJ1-2; TRBD1 might be the D (6 bases). V gave up 4 bases and J gave up 3 bases, with 12 bases separating them. The germline V gene encodes CDR1 LNHDA and CDR2 SQIVND (reference sequence). The CDR3 is made up of 14 amino acids. The CDR3 here is CASSRAGVHYGYTF. CDR3 sequence (DNA): TGTGCCAGTAGTAGGGCAGGGGTCCACTATGGCTACACCTTC.